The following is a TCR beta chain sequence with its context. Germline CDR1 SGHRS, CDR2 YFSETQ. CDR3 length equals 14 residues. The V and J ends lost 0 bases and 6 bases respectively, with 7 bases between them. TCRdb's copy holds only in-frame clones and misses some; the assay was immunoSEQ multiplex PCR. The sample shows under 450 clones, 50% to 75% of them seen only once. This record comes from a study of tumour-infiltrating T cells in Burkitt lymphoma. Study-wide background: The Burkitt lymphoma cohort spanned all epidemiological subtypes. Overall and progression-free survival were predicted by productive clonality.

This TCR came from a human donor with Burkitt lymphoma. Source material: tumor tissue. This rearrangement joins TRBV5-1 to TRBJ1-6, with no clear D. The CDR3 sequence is CASSLGGSNSPLHF. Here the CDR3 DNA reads TGCGCCAGCAGCTTGGGGGGTAGTAATTCACCCCTCCACTTT.